Following are 15 T cell receptor beta chains from one sample sequenced in a study of cytomegalovirus exposure and HLA in healthy donors (dated by TCRdb to 2016 to 2017). Library generation was performed with the immunoSEQ multiplex PCR assay. The multiplex PCR relied on a mix of 60 forward primers for TCR Vbeta segments and 13 reverse primers for TCR Jbeta segments. The clones in this table, taken by TCRdb from immuneACCESS, are in-frame only. Not every clone is retained; where verified, under half of the shortfall comes from an unresolved V gene, and the cause of the rest is unknown. Counted in this sample were under 200,000 clones; 65% to 85% of them appeared once. The ten largest make up approximately 2.5% of the sample. Sequencing used PBMCs. The receptor set was obtained from a man in his 60s in good health and CMV-seronegative.

This clone was seen a few times. The V and J genes are TRBV2 and TRBJ2-7; 9 bases fit TRBD1. This CDR3 is 15 amino acids long. The germline V gene encodes CDR1 SNHLY and CDR2 FYNNEI. V dropped 2 bases and J dropped 7; count of bases not matched to a gene: 9. CDR3 in amino acids: CASSELDRGAGEQYF. In DNA, the CDR3 is TGTGCCAGCAGTGAATTGGACAGGGGCGCAGGGGAGCAGTACTTC.

This chain connects TRBV6-1 to TRBJ1-4; 11 bases map to TRBD1. V dropped 7 bases and J dropped 4; count of bases not matched to a gene: 5. Germline CDR1 MNHNS, CDR2 SASEGT. This CDR3 comprises 15 residues. The CDR3 region has the DNA TGTGCCAGCAAGGACAGGGGGCTAATTAATGAAAAACTGTTTTTT. It is translated as CASKDRGLINEKLFF.

This clone occurred a few times. This chain uses TRBV19 with TRBJ2-4, with 10 bases fitting TRBD1. The CDR3 spans 19 residues. V lost 1 base, J lost 4 bases, and 13 bases stayed unmatched. Germline loops: CDR1 LNHDA, CDR2 SQIVND (reference sequence). The CDR3 sequence: CASSIGGTGAQPLKNIQYF. CDR3 sequence (DNA): TGTGCCAGTAGTATAGGTGGGACAGGGGCCCAACCTTTAAAAAACATTCAGTACTTC.

The V and J genes are TRBV29-1 and TRBJ1-2; perhaps TRBD1 as D (5 bases). This CDR3 has 14 residues. Germline V lookup: CDR1 SQVTM, CDR2 ANQGSEA. The ends were cut back, 6 bases at V and 4 bases at J, with 18 bases in the middle. The CDR3 bases are TGCAGCGTGTCCACCCAGGGTTCTTCCTATGGCTACACCTTC. This translates into CSVSTQGSSYGYTF.

V gene TRBV5-4 combines with J gene TRBJ2-3; D is uncertain. Germline V lookup: CDR1 SGHNT, CDR2 YYREEE (reference sequence). V lost 2 bases and J 1 base, leaving 5 bases between the germline ends. The CDR3 length is 13 residues. The DNA of the CDR3 is TGTGCCAGCAGCTTTACAGGCACAGATACGCAGTATTTT. Amino acids: CASSFTGTDTQYF.

The chain recombines TRBV9 with TRBJ2-3, with 9 nucleotides matching TRBD1. CDR3 length: 21 residues. Germline loops: CDR1 SGDLS, CDR2 YYNGEE. The junction had 19 bases not matched to a gene; V was cut back by 2 bases and J by 0 bases. The CDR3 DNA reads TGTGCCAGCAGCGTCGCCAACGACAGGGGGGTTGTGCCTACCAGCACAGATACGCAGTATTTT. The encoded protein is CASSVANDRGVVPTSTDTQYF.

The V and J genes are TRBV5-1 and TRBJ2-3, with D maybe TRBD1 (6 bases). With 1 base removed from V and 3 bases from J, the gap between germline ends came to 9 bases. The CDR3 consists of 14 residues. From germline, CDR1 is SGHRS and CDR2 YFSETQ. DNA for the CDR3: TGCGCCAGCAGCTTGCCTACAGGGACAGATACGCAGTATTTT. As protein: CASSLPTGTDTQYF.

The chain has TRBV4-2 and TRBJ2-1; tentative D call: TRBD1 (5 bases). The CDR3 consists of 14 residues. Germline V lookup: CDR1 LGHNA, CDR2 YNFKEQ. Deletions cut 0 bases from V and 5 bases from J, with 8 bases between. The CDR3 sequence is CASSQEGQNNEQFF. The CDR3 nucleotides are TGTGCCAGCAGCCAAGAGGGGCAGAACAATGAGCAGTTCTTC.

The J gene is TRBJ1-5, the V gene TRBV7-8; tentatively, D is TRBD2 (7 bases). Near its end, the DNA agrees better with TRBJ2-3, so the J call may be wrong. The CDR3 loop spans 12 amino acids. The germline V gene has CDR1 SGHVS and CDR2 FQNEAQ. CDR3 coding DNA: TGTGCCAGCAGCCAAAGGGGGGGGCCCCAGTATTTT. Protein: CASSQRGGPQYF.

This clone occurred a few times. The chain carries TRBV28 and TRBJ1-6; D may be TRBD1 (6 bases). V lost 3 bases to trimming and J lost 9 bases, with 15 bases between them. CDR3 length equals 15 residues. CDR1 and CDR2 (germline): MDHEN, SYDVKM. The CDR3 sequence is CASSLYRERGSPLHF. The CDR3 DNA is TGTGCCAGCAGTTTGTACAGGGAGCGGGGTTCACCCCTCCACTTT.

The J gene is TRBJ1-4, the V gene TRBV7-6; D unresolved. Trimming took off 2 bases at V and 11 bases at J, with 12 bases between the two ends. This CDR3 has 13 residues. CDR1 and CDR2 from the germline V gene are SGHVS and FNYEAQ. Here the CDR3 DNA reads TGTGCCAGCAGCTTAAAAGTGACGGGGAAACTGTTTTTT. It specifies CASSLKVTGKLFF.

The gene calls are TRBV7-2 and TRBJ2-7; tentative D call: TRBD2 (5 bases). The V gene's germline CDR1 is SGHTA and CDR2 FQGNSA. This CDR3 spans 14 amino acids. Trimming cost V 3 bases and J 2 bases, with 11 bases left between them. The CDR3 DNA sequence: TGTGCCAGCAGCTTTGGACTCGCCCCCTACGAGCAGTACTTC. Protein product: CASSFGLAPYEQYF.

This rearrangement joins TRBV27 to TRBJ1-2; 10 bases agree with TRBD1. Germline CDR1 is MNHEY and CDR2 is SMNVEV (reference sequence). This CDR3 region has 14 residues. The V and J ends lost 6 bases and 4 bases, in that order; junction bases with no gene match: 5. The CDR3 loop reads CASSRRTGGYGYTF. CDR3 DNA sequence: TGTGCCAGCAGCCGCCGGACAGGGGGCTATGGCTACACCTTC.

The J gene is TRBJ2-7, the V gene TRBV2; no reliable D call. Per germline, CDR1 SNHLY and CDR2 FYNNEI. There are 13 residues in the CDR3. The ends were cut back, 6 bases at V and 0 bases at J, with 9 bases in the middle. The CDR3 sequence is CASSETVSYEQYF. The CDR3 coding sequence is TGTGCCAGCAGCGAGACTGTCTCCTACGAGCAGTACTTC.

The CDR3 loop is CASSHQGNRNTIYF. DNA for the CDR3: TGTGCCAGTAGTCACCAGGGAAACAGAAACACCATATATTTT. This rearrangement joins TRBV19 to TRBJ1-3, with D tentatively TRBD1 (5 bases). The germline gives CDR1 LNHDA, CDR2 SQIVND (reference sequence). V lost 5 bases and J 5 bases, leaving 13 bases between the germline ends. There are 14 residues in the CDR3.